This T cell receptor (beta chain) was identified in a study of long-term antiretroviral therapy in people with HIV. Remarks on this clone: Its antigen is unknown.

An immunoSEQ assay, version v3.0, was performed at survey level. Sequencing was performed with immunoSEQ multiplex PCR; in TCRdb, only in-frame clones are kept and a portion is missing. This table has thousands of clones, over 75% appearing once. After removal of 2 bases from V and 3 bases from J, the junction contained 12 bases not matched to a gene. This CDR3 region has 17 residues. CDR1 is MNHEY and CDR2 is SMNVEV in the germline V gene (reference sequence). Study conclusions and caveats: Samples were collected from about 2003 to 2017 under possibly less effective ART regimens. Spans of CDR3 length were tighter for HIV repertoires than for controls. Following ART, diversity rose but still fell short of transplant donor controls.

The receptor was isolated from a man aged 35-49 years with HIV. The sample was unsorted PBMCs, taken 0.5 years before starting antiretroviral therapy. The rearrangement uses TRBV27 and TRBJ2-7, with 8 bases matching TRBD2. The CDR3 reads CASSLSKRGPNLYEQYF. The CDR3 DNA reads TGTGCCAGCAGTTTAAGTAAGCGGGGGCCCAACCTCTACGAGCAGTACTTC.